A single sample gave rise to the 32 T cell receptor beta chains below, sequenced in a study of T cell changes during pregnancy in multiple sclerosis. This table comes from immunoSEQ multiplex PCR, and its TCRdb copy is limited to in-frame clones, with some not included. The sample shows about 36,000 clones, around 92% of them seen only once. The sample here was CD4+ T cells from peripheral blood mononuclear cells, taken after pregnancy. Source of these receptors: a female donor with multiple sclerosis, enrolled in a pregnancy study.

As DNA, the CDR3 is TGTGCCAGCAGCTACCAGGGACAGGGGAACCAGCCCCAGCATTTT. Translating gives CASSYQGQGNQPQHF. This sequence joins TRBV7-2 and TRBJ1-5; 10 nucleotides line up with TRBD1. Germline CDR1 is SGHTA and CDR2 is FQGNSA. The CDR3 is 15 residues long. V lost 4 bases and J lost 7; bases outside the gene matches: 7.

This chain connects TRBV5-4 to TRBJ1-2; maybe TRBD1 (5 bases). CDR3 size: 14 residues. From germline, CDR1 is SGHNT and CDR2 YYREEE (reference sequence). V lost 0 bases and J 7 bases, leaving 13 bases between the germline ends. CDR3 sequence: CASSLVRGPTGYTF. CDR3 nucleotide sequence: TGTGCCAGCAGCTTGGTTAGGGGTCCTACTGGCTACACCTTC.

The chain has TRBV7-2 and TRBJ1-2; perhaps TRBD1 as D (6 bases). The germline V gene has CDR1 SGHTA and CDR2 FQGNSA. The CDR3 contains 14 residues. Trimming pared 5 bases from V and 7 bases from J, leaving 17 bases between. CDR3 in DNA: TGTGCCAGCAGCCAGGACAGAGGTCTTCGTGGCTACACCTTC. Amino acids: CASSQDRGLRGYTF.

V usage is TRBV5-5 and J usage is TRBJ2-4, with 9 bases aligning to TRBD1. This CDR3 has 18 amino acids. V was clipped by 4 bases and J by 1 base; unmatched bases: 12. CDR1 and CDR2 from the germline V gene are SGHKS and YYEKEE (reference sequence). The chain's CDR3 is CASSPRYRDRVAKNIQYF. The CDR3 bases are TGTGCCAGCAGCCCTCGGTACCGGGACAGGGTGGCCAAAAACATTCAGTACTTC.

This chain uses TRBV12-5 with TRBJ1-5; weak D call: TRBD1 (6 bases). CDR1 LGHNT and CDR2 FRNRAP come from the germline V gene. This CDR3 comprises 13 residues. Trimming left V 5 bases short and J 6 bases short, with 11 bases between. This CDR3 is CASGLTGRQPQHF. CDR3 nucleotide sequence: TGTGCTAGTGGTCTTACAGGGCGTCAGCCCCAGCATTTT.

The chain combines TRBV9 with TRBJ2-4; the match to TRBD2 covers 10 bases. This CDR3 region has 15 residues. Germline-derived CDR1 and CDR2 are SGDLS and YYNGEE. Trimming at V came to 4 bases and at J to 7 bases, leaving 8 bases not matched to a gene. CDR3 region: CASSPLSSGSNIQYF. The DNA of the CDR3 is TGTGCCAGCAGCCCCCTCTCTAGCGGGAGTAACATTCAGTACTTC.

The V and J genes are TRBV13 and TRBJ2-6; 7 bases align to TRBD1. The germline gives CDR1 PRHDT, CDR2 FYEKMQ (reference sequence). The V gene end was trimmed by 6 bases and the J gene end by 0 bases; junction bases not matched to a gene: 11. CDR3 length: 18 amino acids. CDR3 in DNA: TGTGCCAGCAGAAATAGCGACAGGGTGAACTCTGGGGCCAACGTCCTGACTTTC. As protein: CASRNSDRVNSGANVLTF.

The V and J genes are TRBV11-2 and TRBJ2-7, with D perhaps matching TRBD1 (5 bases). Germline loops: CDR1 SGHAT, CDR2 FQNNGV. The CDR3 covers 17 residues. V dropped 3 bases and J dropped 4 bases, with 22 bases sitting between them. CDR3 amino acids: CASSLGNRPRSPYEQYF. CDR3 nucleotides: TGTGCCAGCAGCTTGGGGAACAGGCCTCGGTCCCCTTACGAGCAGTACTTC.

The CDR3 DNA sequence: TGTGCCAGCAGCCCCGAGACAGGGGGCAATGAAAAACTGTTTTTT. This codes for CASSPETGGNEKLFF. V and J are TRBV4-2 and TRBJ1-4; 10 bases are a match to TRBD1. Looked up from germline, CDR1 is LGHNA and CDR2 is YNFKEQ. V lost 4 bases and J lost 5; bases outside the gene matches: 4. This CDR3 comprises 15 residues.

The chain combines TRBV7-2 with TRBJ2-7; TRBD2 agrees at 9 bases. Per germline, CDR1 SGHTA and CDR2 FQGNSA. With 0 bases clipped from V and 0 bases from J, the junction kept 0 bases outside the gene matches. This CDR3 is 15 amino acids long. The CDR3 is CASSLASGGSYEQYF. The CDR3 DNA is TGTGCCAGCAGCTTAGCTAGCGGGGGCTCCTACGAGCAGTACTTC.

The rearrangement uses TRBV6-6 and TRBJ1-4, with D possibly TRBD1 on 6 matching bases. The V end lost 5 bases, the J end lost 0 bases, and 13 bases lay between the germline ends. Germline V gene lookup returns CDR1 MNHNY and CDR2 SVGAGI (reference sequence). The CDR3 consists of 16 residues. In DNA, the CDR3 is TGTGCCAGCAGTGGACAGAAGATTCCAACTAATGAAAAACTGTTTTTT. This codes for CASSGQKIPTNEKLFF.

The chain uses TRBV29-1 and TRBJ2-3, with 7 bases identical to TRBD2. Germline V gene lookup returns CDR1 SQVTM and CDR2 ANQGSEA. With V trimmed by 7 bases and J by 5 bases, 9 bases remained unmatched. The CDR3 contains 13 residues. This chain's CDR3 is CSGHLAVGDTQYF. The CDR3 DNA is TGCAGCGGCCACCTAGCGGTTGGAGATACGCAGTATTTT.

The J gene is TRBJ1-1, the V gene TRBV18; D ambiguous. This CDR3 is built from 13 residues. The V gene lost 5 bases and the J gene lost 3 bases, with 10 bases spanning the gap. Per germline, CDR1 KGHSH and CDR2 LQKENI. CDR3 nucleotide sequence: TGTGCCAGCTCAACCCTCCAGGACACTGAAGCTTTCTTT. This encodes CASSTLQDTEAFF. Combining the CDR3 with reference TRBV18 and TRBJ1-1 gives the whole variable domain NAGVMQNPRHLVRRRGQEARLRCSPMKGHSHVYWYRQLPEEGLKFMVYLQKENIIDESGMPKERFSAEFPKEGPSILRIQQVVRGDSAAYFCASSTLQDTEAFFGQGTRLTVV.

The CDR3 region is CASSLISGRAQETQYF. The CDR3 nucleotides read TGTGCCAGCAGCTTAATTTCGGGCAGGGCCCAAGAGACCCAGTACTTC. The chain employs TRBV7-9 and TRBJ2-5, with TRBD1 as a possible D gene (5 bases). This CDR3 has 16 residues. V gave up 2 bases and J gave up 1 base, with 14 bases separating them. The germline V gene encodes CDR1 SEHNR and CDR2 FQNEAQ (reference sequence).

The chain carries TRBV19 and TRBJ1-1; D is unresolved. The CDR3 extends over 13 amino acids. The V gene lost 9 bases and the J gene lost 1 base, with 12 bases spanning the gap. Germline-derived CDR1 and CDR2 are LNHDA and SQIVND (reference sequence). CDR3 nucleotides: TGTGCCAGCGATAATGGCTGGAACACTGAAGCTTTCTTT. This sequence encodes CASDNGWNTEAFF.

The gene calls are TRBV29-1 and TRBJ1-4; D gene uncertain. The length of the CDR3 is 14 residues. The V end lost 3 bases, the J end lost 0 bases, and 8 bases lay between the germline ends. From germline, CDR1 is SQVTM and CDR2 ANQGSEA. CDR3 sequence (DNA): TGCAGCGTTGATAGCGGGTCAACTAATGAAAAACTGTTTTTT. Amino acid sequence: CSVDSGSTNEKLFF.

This rearrangement joins TRBV7-9 to TRBJ2-5, with D tentatively TRBD1 (5 bases). The CDR3 sequence is 14 residues long. Germline V lookup: CDR1 SEHNR, CDR2 FQNEAQ (reference sequence). V shed 5 bases and J shed 8 bases, with 18 bases lying between them. For the CDR3, the DNA is TGTGCCAGCAGCCGGGCGGCAGCCCAGGGAACCCAGTACTTC. Its protein product is CASSRAAAQGTQYF.

This chain uses TRBV2 with TRBJ1-4; a weak D match, TRBD1 (6 bases). CDR3 length: 14 residues. The germline V and J ends were trimmed by 7 bases and 8 bases, with 17 bases remaining between them. CDR1 is SNHLY, CDR2 FYNNEI, per germline. The CDR3 protein is CASTAGVVGEKLFF. CDR3 sequence (DNA): TGTGCCAGCACGGCAGGGGTCGTAGGCGAAAAACTGTTTTTT.

The chain joins TRBV30 to TRBJ2-5; the match to TRBD1 covers 7 bases. Germline V gene data show CDR1 as GTSNPN and CDR2 as SVGIG (reference sequence). CDR3 length: 12 amino acids. The trim removed 5 bases at V and 1 base at J, leaving 1 base unmatched. The CDR3 nucleotides read TGTGCCTGGGGGGACAGCCAAGAGACCCAGTACTTC. The encoded protein is CAWGDSQETQYF.

The rearrangement uses TRBV27 and TRBJ2-3; D may be TRBD1 (7 bases). Germline-derived CDR1 and CDR2 are MNHEY and SMNVEV (reference sequence). With 5 bases removed from V and 1 base from J, the gap between germline ends came to 13 bases. The CDR3 consists of 15 residues. CDR3 coding DNA: TGTGCCAGCAGTCCACTCAGGGGGGGCACAGATACGCAGTATTTT. Encoded protein: CASSPLRGGTDTQYF.

The V gene is TRBV7-3, the J gene TRBJ1-5; no clear D. V lost 3 bases and J 4 bases, leaving 7 bases between the germline ends. The CDR3 loop spans 13 amino acids. The germline gives CDR1 SGHTA, CDR2 FQGTGA. CDR3: CASSFGLNQPQHF. CDR3 DNA: TGTGCCAGCAGCTTTGGCTTAAATCAGCCCCAGCATTTT.

J is TRBJ2-7 and V is TRBV27, with TRBD2 matching 11 bases. This CDR3 is built from 15 residues. V was clipped by 7 bases and J by 2 bases; unmatched bases: 7. Per germline, CDR1 MNHEY and CDR2 SMNVEV (reference sequence). CDR3 in amino acids: CASMKRLAGPYEQYF. The CDR3 DNA reads as TGTGCCAGCATGAAGCGACTAGCGGGACCCTACGAGCAGTACTTC.

The rearrangement joins TRBV7-2 to TRBJ1-2; tentatively, D is TRBD1 (6 bases). The CDR3 totals 14 residues. Trimming left V 5 bases short and J 3 bases short, with 13 bases between. Per germline, CDR1 SGHTA and CDR2 FQGNSA. For the CDR3, the DNA is TGTGCCAGCAGCGCGACAGGAAGTGACTATGGCTACACCTTC. Translating gives CASSATGSDYGYTF.

V usage is TRBV7-9 and J usage is TRBJ2-7, with 7 positions matching TRBD1. The CDR3 loop spans 16 amino acids. CDR1 is SEHNR and CDR2 is FQNEAQ in the germline V gene (reference sequence). The V segment lost 4 bases and the J segment 1 base; nucleotides outside the gene matches: 10. Here the CDR3 DNA reads TGTGCCAGCAGCTCTAATAAGGGGACAGTTTCCTACGAGCAGTACTTC. It translates to CASSSNKGTVSYEQYF.

The V and J genes are TRBV28 and TRBJ2-3; D perhaps matches TRBD2 (5 bases). Germline V CDR1 and CDR2: MDHEN, SYDVKM. Trimming removed 8 bases from V and 0 bases from J, with 12 bases in between. This CDR3 spans 14 amino acids. Here the CDR3 reads CASYPGFSTDTQYF. In DNA form, the CDR3 reads TGTGCCAGCTACCCGGGGTTCAGCACAGATACGCAGTATTTT.

The rearrangement uses TRBV15 and TRBJ1-4, with 9 positions matching TRBD1. The CDR3 extends over 16 amino acids. V lost 5 bases to trimming and J lost 0 bases; unmatched junction nucleotides: 4. Germline CDR1 LNHNV, CDR2 YYDKDF (reference sequence). CDR3 amino acids: CATSRRTGATNEKLFF. In DNA, the CDR3 is TGTGCCACCAGCCGACGGACAGGGGCAACTAATGAAAAACTGTTTTTT.

The genes are TRBV6-7 and TRBJ1-1; 9 nucleotides align to TRBD1. TRBV6-7 is classed as an ORF, of uncertain function. V was pared by 0 bases and J by 5 bases, with 13 bases of the junction left unmatched. The CDR3 sequence is 18 residues long. The CDR3 sequence: CASSYSSPGQGTWTEAFF. For the CDR3, the DNA is TGTGCCAGCAGTTACTCGAGTCCGGGACAGGGAACGTGGACTGAAGCTTTCTTT.

The V and J genes are TRBV11-3 and TRBJ1-5; D perhaps matches TRBD1 (5 bases). The CDR3 covers 13 residues. Germline-derived CDR1 and CDR2 are SGHNT and YENEEA. V was pared by 4 bases and J by 6 bases, with 10 bases between. The CDR3 reads CASSSDSVQPQHF. The CDR3 DNA reads as TGTGCCAGCAGCTCAGACAGTGTTCAGCCCCAGCATTTT.

The chain couples TRBV29-1 to TRBJ2-1; 8 bases agree with TRBD2. The CDR3 totals 11 residues. In germline, CDR1 is SQVTM, CDR2 ANQGSEA. The ends lost 7 bases at V and 12 bases at J; junction bases unmatched: 8. CDR3 nucleotide sequence: TGCAGCGCCGGGAGGGGTGAAGTGCAGTTCTTC. Its protein product is CSAGRGEVQFF.

V gene TRBV7-3 combines with J gene TRBJ2-3; 12 bases are shared with TRBD2. The CDR3 is 15 residues long. The germline CDR1 and CDR2 sequences are SGHTA and FQGTGA. V lost 5 bases and J lost 4; bases outside the gene matches: 4. The CDR3 region is CASSPSGGASDTQYF. In DNA, the CDR3 is TGTGCCAGCAGCCCTAGCGGGGGGGCGTCAGATACGCAGTATTTT.

This clone was counted between two and nine times. This sequence joins TRBV18 and TRBJ1-5; 8 bases match TRBD1. The CDR3 has 16 residues. Germline trimming cut 5 bases from V and 2 bases from J; bases unmatched to any gene: 8. Germline CDR1 is KGHSH and CDR2 is LQKENI. The DNA for the CDR3 is TGTGCCAGCTCAAGAACAGGGGGGGATGGCAATCAGCCCCAGCATTTT. Translated, it gives CASSRTGGDGNQPQHF.

The count of this clone is one. The chain carries TRBV19 and TRBJ1-5, with 9 bases matching TRBD1. This CDR3 comprises 15 residues. Germline CDR1 and CDR2: LNHDA and SQIVND (reference sequence). J lost 4 bases, V lost 7 bases, and 8 bases had no gene match. CDR3 loop: CASKQDRGRNQPQHF. DNA for the CDR3: TGTGCCAGTAAGCAGGACAGGGGCCGGAATCAGCCCCAGCATTTT.